The 11 T cell receptor beta chains in this list originate from one sample, sequenced in a study of T-cell reconstitution after alpha-beta-depleted transplantation in children. Unique molecular identifiers tagged the TCRbeta library. TCRdb passed the PCR reads through MiXCR, listing each CDR3 protein once. The repertoire has 70,000 to 95,000 distinct CDR3 sequences, roughly 16% of them found once; the top ten carry about 20%. The source material was PBMCs, mostly from graft donor cells, sampled 180 days after TCRalphabeta/CD19-depleted stem cell transplant. The source is a male patient between 2 and 10 years old who had a stem cell transplant for acute lymphoblastic leukemia, so the T cells may come from the graft donor.

This clonotype was seen only a few times. In DNA, the CDR3 is TGCAGTGCTAGAGACGACAGGGAGGGTAACTATGGCTACACCTTC. This codes for CSARDDREGNYGYTF. The chain links TRBV20-1 to TRBJ1-2, with 7 positions matching TRBD1. The CDR3 spans 15 residues. Germline trimming cut 0 bases from V and 1 base from J; bases unmatched to any gene: 5. Per the germline V gene, CDR1 is DFQATT and CDR2 is SNEGSKA (reference sequence).

The table lists this clonotype with a few counts. J is TRBJ2-7 and V is TRBV7-2, with TRBD2 matching over 7 bases. This CDR3 spans 12 amino acids. V shed 3 bases and J 7 bases; nucleotides not matched to a gene: 3. CDR1 is SGHTA and CDR2 is FQGNSA in the germline V gene. The CDR3 is CASSFFGGEQYF. For the CDR3, the DNA is TGTGCCAGCAGCTTTTTCGGGGGGGAGCAGTACTTC.

This clonotype turned up a few times. This chain joins TRBV21-1 and TRBJ2-2; the D call in the table, TRBD1, was not verified against the DNA. TRBV21-1 is described as a pseudogene. The CDR3 is 19 residues long. CDR3 coding DNA: TGTGCCAGCAGCCCCACTTGTGCGGGTCCCCCTTCGAACACCGGGGAGCTGTTTTTT. Protein sequence: CASSPTCAGPPSNTGELFF.

This clonotype has a handful of counts. The V call is TRBV12-3 or TRBV12-4, the J call TRBJ2-1; D gene ambiguous. V was pared by 8 bases and J by 7 bases, with 12 bases between. CDR3 size: 12 residues. The CDR3 bases are TGTGCCAGCGGCTACGGCTGGAATGAGCAGTTCTTC. Translated: CASGYGWNEQFF.

This clonotype was seen a few times. CDR3 in DNA: TGCAGCGTTGAAGGCTGGGACGGTGAGCAGTTCTTC. It translates to CSVEGWDGEQFF. The chain is built from TRBV29-1 and TRBJ2-1; D could derive from TRBD1 or TRBD2 (5 bases each). CDR3 length: 12 residues. Germline V lookup: CDR1 SQVTM, CDR2 ANQGSEA. The V and J ends lost 1 base and 9 bases respectively, with 10 bases between them.

V gene TRBV7-8 combines with J gene TRBJ2-5; 8 nucleotides agree with TRBD1. The germline CDR1 and CDR2 sequences are SGHVS and FQNEAQ. The CDR3 runs to 14 residues. J gave up 5 bases and V 6 bases, and 8 bases lay outside the gene matches. The chain's CDR3 is CASRPGQGVETQYF. In nucleotides, the CDR3 is TGTGCCAGCAGACCAGGACAGGGAGTGGAGACCCAGTACTTC.

This clonotype was found a few times. J is TRBJ2-5 and V is TRBV5-1; tentative D call: TRBD1 (5 bases). Germline V gene sequence: CDR1 SGHRS, CDR2 YFSETQ. This CDR3 has 14 residues. V was clipped by 4 bases and J by 4 bases, with 14 bases between them. The CDR3 spells CASSDSPGGETQYF. The CDR3 DNA is TGCGCCAGCAGCGACAGCCCTGGCGGAGAGACCCAGTACTTC. The full variable domain, rest sourced from reference TRBV5-1 and TRBJ2-5, is KAGVTQTPRYLIKTRGQQVTLSCSPISGHRSVSWYQQTPGQGLQFLFEYFSETQRNKGNFPGRFSGRQFSNSRSEMNVSTLELGDSALYLCASSDSPGGETQYFGPGTRLLVL.

This clonotype was seen a handful of times. The V and J genes are TRBV12-3 or TRBV12-4 and TRBJ2-1, with a weak D call TRBD2 (5 bases). The ends were cut back, 2 bases at V and 5 bases at J, with 7 bases in the middle. CDR3 length: 13 amino acids. CDR3 DNA: TGTGCCAGCAGTTTATCAGCGGACAATGAGCAGTTCTTC. Translated, it gives CASSLSADNEQFF.

This clonotype occurred a few times. This sequence joins TRBV4-2 and TRBJ1-1, with 11 bases fitting TRBD1. This CDR3 is built from 16 residues. Germline CDR1 and CDR2: LGHNA and YNFKEQ. After removal of 1 base from V and 4 bases from J, the junction contained 5 bases not matched to a gene. In DNA form, the CDR3 reads TGTGCCAGCAGCCAAGCCCCCGGGACAGGGGGCACTGAAGCTTTCTTT. Protein product: CASSQAPGTGGTEAFF.

V and J are TRBV20-1 and TRBJ2-3, with D unresolved. This CDR3 is 14 amino acids long. Trimming cost V 0 bases and J 1 base, with 8 bases left between them. Germline V CDR1 and CDR2: DFQATT, SNEGSKA (reference sequence). CDR3 nucleotide sequence: TGCAGTGCTAGAGATTACCGGGGCACAGATACGCAGTATTTT. This encodes CSARDYRGTDTQYF.

The chain joins TRBV6-5 to TRBJ2-5; D ambiguous. The CDR3 has 15 residues. Trimming took 0 bases from V and 4 from J, leaving 12 bases between them. In germline, CDR1 is MNHEY, CDR2 SVGAGI. Here the CDR3 reads CASSYSTRLGETQYF. Written as DNA, the CDR3 is TGTGCCAGCAGTTACTCCACCCGGCTTGGAGAGACCCAGTACTTC.